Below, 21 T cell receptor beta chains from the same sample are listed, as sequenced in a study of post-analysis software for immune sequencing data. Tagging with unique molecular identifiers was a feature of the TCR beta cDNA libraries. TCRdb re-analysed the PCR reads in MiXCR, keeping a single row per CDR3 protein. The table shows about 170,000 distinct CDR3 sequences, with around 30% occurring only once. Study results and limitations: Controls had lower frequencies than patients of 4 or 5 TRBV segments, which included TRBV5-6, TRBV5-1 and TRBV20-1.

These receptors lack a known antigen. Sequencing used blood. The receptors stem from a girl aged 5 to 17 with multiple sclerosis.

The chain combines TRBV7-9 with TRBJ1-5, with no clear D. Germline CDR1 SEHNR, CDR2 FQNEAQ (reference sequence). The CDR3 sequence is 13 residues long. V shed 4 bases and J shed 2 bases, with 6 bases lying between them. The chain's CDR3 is CASSYGGNQPQHF. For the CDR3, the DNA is TGTGCCAGCAGCTATGGGGGCAATCAGCCCCAGCATTTT.

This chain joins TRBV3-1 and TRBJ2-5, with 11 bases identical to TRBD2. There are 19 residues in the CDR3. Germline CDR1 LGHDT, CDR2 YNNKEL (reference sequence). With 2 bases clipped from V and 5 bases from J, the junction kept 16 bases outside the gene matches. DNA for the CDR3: TGTGCCAGCAGCCAAAACCCCCGGGTAGCGGGAGGGCCCTCTGAGACCCAGTACTTC. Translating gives CASSQNPRVAGGPSETQYF.

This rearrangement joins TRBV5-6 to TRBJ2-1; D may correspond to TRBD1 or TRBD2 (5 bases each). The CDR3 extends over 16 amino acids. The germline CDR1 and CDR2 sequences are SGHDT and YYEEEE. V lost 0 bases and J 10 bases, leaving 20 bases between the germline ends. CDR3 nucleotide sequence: TGTGCCAGCAGCTTGGCTGGGACCCCGGGCGTCGGGGAGCAGTTCTTC. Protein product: CASSLAGTPGVGEQFF.

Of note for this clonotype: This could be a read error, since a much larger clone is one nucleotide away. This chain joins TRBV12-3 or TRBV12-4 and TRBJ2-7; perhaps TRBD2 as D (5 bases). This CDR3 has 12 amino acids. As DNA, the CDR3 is TGTGCCAACAGTCGAGAGGGCTACGAGCAGTACTTC. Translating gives CANSREGYEQYF.

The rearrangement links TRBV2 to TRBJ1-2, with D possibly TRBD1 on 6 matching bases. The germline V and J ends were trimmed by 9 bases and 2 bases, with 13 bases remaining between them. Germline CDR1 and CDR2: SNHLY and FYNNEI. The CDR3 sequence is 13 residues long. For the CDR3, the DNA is TGTGCCAGGAACAGGGAGGGCAACTATGGCTACACCTTC. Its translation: CARNREGNYGYTF.

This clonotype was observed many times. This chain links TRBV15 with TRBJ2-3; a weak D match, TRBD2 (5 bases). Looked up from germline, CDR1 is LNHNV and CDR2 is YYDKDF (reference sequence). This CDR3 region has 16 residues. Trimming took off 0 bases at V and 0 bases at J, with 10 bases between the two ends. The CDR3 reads CATSRDGSGSTDTQYF. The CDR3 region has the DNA TGTGCCACCAGCAGAGATGGGAGCGGTAGCACAGATACGCAGTATTTT.

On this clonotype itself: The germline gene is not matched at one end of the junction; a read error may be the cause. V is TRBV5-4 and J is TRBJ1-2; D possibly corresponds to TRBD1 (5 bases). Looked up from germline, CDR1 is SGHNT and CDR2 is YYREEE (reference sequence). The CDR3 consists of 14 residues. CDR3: CASSLDSGRYGHTF. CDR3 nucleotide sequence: TGTGCCAGCAGCTTGGATTCAGGGCGCTATGGCCACACCTTC.

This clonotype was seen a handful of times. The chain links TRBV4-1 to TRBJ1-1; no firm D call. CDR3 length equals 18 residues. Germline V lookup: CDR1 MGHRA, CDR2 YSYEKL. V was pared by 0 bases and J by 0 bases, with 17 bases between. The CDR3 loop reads CASSQDSSRLLMNTEAFF. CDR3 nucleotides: TGCGCCAGCAGCCAAGATTCAAGCAGGCTACTAATGAACACTGAAGCTTTCTTT.

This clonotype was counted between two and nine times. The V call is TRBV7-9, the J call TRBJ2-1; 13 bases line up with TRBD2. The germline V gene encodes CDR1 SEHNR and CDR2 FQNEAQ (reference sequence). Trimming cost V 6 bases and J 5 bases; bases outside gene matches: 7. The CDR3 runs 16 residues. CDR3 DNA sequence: TGTGCCAGCAGGCAAATAGGGACTAGCGGGAACAATGAGCAGTTCTTC. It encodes CASRQIGTSGNNEQFF. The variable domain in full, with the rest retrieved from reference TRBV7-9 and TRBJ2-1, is DTGVSQNPRHKITKRGQNVTFRCDPISEHNRLYWYRQTLGQGPEFLTYFQNEAQLEKSRLLSDRFSAERPKGSFSTLEIQRTEQGDSAMYLCASRQIGTSGNNEQFFGPGTRLTVL.

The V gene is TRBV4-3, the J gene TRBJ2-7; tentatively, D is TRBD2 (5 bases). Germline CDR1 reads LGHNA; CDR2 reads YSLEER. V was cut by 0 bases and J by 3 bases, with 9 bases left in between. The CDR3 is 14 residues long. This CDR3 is CASSQEEEGYEQYF. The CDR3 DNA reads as TGCGCCAGCAGCCAAGAGGAGGAAGGCTACGAGCAGTACTTC.

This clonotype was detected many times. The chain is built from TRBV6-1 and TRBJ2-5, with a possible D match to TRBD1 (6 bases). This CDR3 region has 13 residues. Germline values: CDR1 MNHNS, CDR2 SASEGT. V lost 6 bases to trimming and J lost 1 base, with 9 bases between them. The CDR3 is CASRLDSQETQYF. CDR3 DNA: TGTGCCAGCAGGTTGGACAGCCAAGAGACCCAGTACTTC.

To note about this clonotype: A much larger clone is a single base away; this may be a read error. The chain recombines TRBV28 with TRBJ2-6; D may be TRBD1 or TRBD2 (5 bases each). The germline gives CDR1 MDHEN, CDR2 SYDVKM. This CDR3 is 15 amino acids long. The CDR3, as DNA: TGTGCCAGTTCTCTGGGGGTTTCTGGGGCCGACGTCCTGACTTTC. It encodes CASSLGVSGADVLTF.

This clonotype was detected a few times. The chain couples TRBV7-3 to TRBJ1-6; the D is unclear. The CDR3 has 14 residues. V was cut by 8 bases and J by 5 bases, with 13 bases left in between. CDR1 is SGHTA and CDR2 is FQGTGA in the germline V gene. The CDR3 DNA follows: TGTGCCAGCCCCGGGAGACACCATAATTCACCCCTCCACTTT. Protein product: CASPGRHHNSPLHF.

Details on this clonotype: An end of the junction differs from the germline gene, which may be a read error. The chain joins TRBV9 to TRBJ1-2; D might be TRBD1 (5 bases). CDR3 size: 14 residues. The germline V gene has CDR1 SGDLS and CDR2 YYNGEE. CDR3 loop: CASRVDGGGYGYTF. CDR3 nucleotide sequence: TGTGCCAGCAGGGTAGATGGGGGTGGCTATGGCTACACCTTC.

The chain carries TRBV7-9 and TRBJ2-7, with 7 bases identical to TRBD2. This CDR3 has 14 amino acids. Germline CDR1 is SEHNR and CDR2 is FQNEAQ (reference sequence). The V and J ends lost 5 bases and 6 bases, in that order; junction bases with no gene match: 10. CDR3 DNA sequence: TGTGCCAGCAGCCCCGTGGCGGGAGTAACCGAGCAGTACTTC. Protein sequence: CASSPVAGVTEQYF.

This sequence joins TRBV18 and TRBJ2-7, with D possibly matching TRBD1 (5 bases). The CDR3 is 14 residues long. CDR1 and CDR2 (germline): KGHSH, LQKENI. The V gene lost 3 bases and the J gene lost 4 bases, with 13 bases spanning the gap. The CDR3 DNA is TGTGCCAGCTCACCGGCCGACAGCCCGTACGAGCAGTACTTC. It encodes CASSPADSPYEQYF. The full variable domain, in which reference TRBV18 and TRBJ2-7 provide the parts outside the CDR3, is NAGVMQNPRHLVRRRGQEARLRCSPMKGHSHVYWYRQLPEEGLKFMVYLQKENIIDESGMPKERFSAEFPKEGPSILRIQQVVRGDSAAYFCASSPADSPYEQYFGPGTRLTVT.

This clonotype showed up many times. CDR3: CSVDPGHPNYGYTF. As DNA, the CDR3 is TGCAGCGTGGACCCGGGACACCCTAACTATGGCTACACCTTC. The rearrangement links TRBV29-1 to TRBJ1-2, with D possibly being TRBD1 (6 bases). The germline V and J ends were trimmed by 6 bases and 0 bases, with 14 bases remaining between them. Germline V gives CDR1 SQVTM, CDR2 ANQGSEA. CDR3 length: 14 residues. The whole variable domain, filled in from reference TRBV29-1 and TRBJ1-2, reads SAVISQKPSRDICQRGTSLTIQCQVDSQVTMMFWYRQQPGQSLTLIATANQGSEATYESGFVIDKFPISRPNLTFSTLTVSNMSPEDSSIYLCSVDPGHPNYGYTFGSGTRLTVV.

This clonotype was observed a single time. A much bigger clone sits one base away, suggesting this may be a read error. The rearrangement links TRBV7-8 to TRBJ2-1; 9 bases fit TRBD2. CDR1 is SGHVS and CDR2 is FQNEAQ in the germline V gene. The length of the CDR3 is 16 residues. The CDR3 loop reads CAGSLVVLAGQNEQFF. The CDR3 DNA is TGTGCCGGCAGCTTAGTTGTGCTAGCGGGGCAAAATGAGCAGTTCTTC.

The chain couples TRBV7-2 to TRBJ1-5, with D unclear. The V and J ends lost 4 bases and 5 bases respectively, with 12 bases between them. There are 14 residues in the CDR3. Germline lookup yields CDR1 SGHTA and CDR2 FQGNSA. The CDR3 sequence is CASSSSGRDQPQHF. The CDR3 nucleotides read TGTGCCAGCAGCTCCTCAGGCCGGGATCAGCCCCAGCATTTT.

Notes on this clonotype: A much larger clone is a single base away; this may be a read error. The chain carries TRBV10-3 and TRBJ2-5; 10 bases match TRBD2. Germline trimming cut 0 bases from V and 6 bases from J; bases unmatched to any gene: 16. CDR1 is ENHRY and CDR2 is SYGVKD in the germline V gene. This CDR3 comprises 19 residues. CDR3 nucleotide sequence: TGTGCCATCAGTGAGTCGATTGCTAGCGGGAGTGCGTTCAGAAAGACCCAGTACTTC. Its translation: CAISESIASGSAFRKTQYF.

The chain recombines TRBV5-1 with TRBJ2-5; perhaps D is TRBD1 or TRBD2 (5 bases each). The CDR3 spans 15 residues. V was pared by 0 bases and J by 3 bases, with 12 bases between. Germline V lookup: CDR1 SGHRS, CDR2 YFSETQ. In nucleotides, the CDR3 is TGCGCCAGCAGCTTGGGGGACCCAACAGAAGAGACCCAGTACTTC. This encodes CASSLGDPTEETQYF.